This TCR beta chain is from a study of response to subunit inactivated influenza vaccine. Findings of the study overall: There was a suggestion from the authors that each seasonal influenza vaccination recruits few new T cells.

TCRdb itself ran the RT-PCR reads through MiXCR, one entry per CDR3 protein. The repertoire holds roughly 520,000 distinct CDR3 sequences, with about 25% as singletons. This clonotype has only a few counts. Its cognate antigen is unknown. Germline CDR1 SGHRS, CDR2 YFSETQ. The CDR3 length is 13 residues. V lost 4 bases to trimming and J lost 4 bases; unmatched junction nucleotides: 3. The TCR comes from a man aged 50-60 years who received an inactivated influenza vaccine. Sequenced material: CD4+ T cells sorted from PBMCs, taken more than 4 days after vaccination. The chain employs TRBV5-1 and TRBJ1-1; TRBD1 agrees at 8 bases. This chain's CDR3 is CASSQTGGTEAFF. The DNA for the CDR3 is TGCGCCAGCAGCCAAACAGGGGGCACTGAAGCTTTCTTT.